This T cell receptor (beta chain) was profiled in a study of blood T cell repertoires in COVID-19. Some clones are missing from TCRdb's copy, which holds only in-frame ones; the method was immunoSEQ multiplex PCR. The data show about 100,000 clones, just under 80% seen once. The TCR was taken from an older man with active or convalescent COVID-19. Sequences were obtained from peripheral blood.

The CDR3 loop is CASSLVPPGSRSSYEQYF. The CDR3 nucleotides read TGTGCCAGCAGCTTAGTCCCCCCCGGGAGTCGGAGCTCCTACGAGCAGTACTTC. The rearrangement links TRBV7-2 to TRBJ2-7, with D maybe TRBD2 (6 bases). The CDR3 is made up of 18 amino acids. V dropped 1 base and J dropped 0 bases, with 19 bases sitting between them. Germline values: CDR1 SGHTA, CDR2 FQGNSA.